Below are 32 T cell receptor beta chains sequenced from a single sample in a study of cytomegalovirus exposure and HLA in healthy donors (dated by TCRdb to between 2016 and 2019). Libraries were made using the immunoSEQ multiplex PCR assay. For the multiplex PCR, a mixture combining 60 forward primers for TCR Vbeta segments and 13 reverse primers for TCR Jbeta segments was used. The clones in this table, taken by TCRdb from immuneACCESS, are in-frame only. Not every clone is retained; where verified, under half of the shortfall comes from an unresolved V gene, and the cause of the rest is unknown. Across this sample there are 110,000 to 150,000 clones, with roughly four fifths seen only once. Over 8.5% of the sample rests with the top ten. Sequencing was carried out using PBMCs. Receptors originate from a woman between 50 and 59 years old in good health and CMV-seropositive.

The sample holds a few counts of this clone. The CDR3 is CASSVVLAGGRNTGELFF. The CDR3 DNA reads TGCGCCAGCAGTGTGGTATTAGCGGGGGGCCGGAACACCGGGGAGCTGTTTTTT. The chain links TRBV10-2 to TRBJ2-2; 10 bases fit TRBD2. V was clipped by 4 bases and J by 1 base; unmatched bases: 9. The germline V gene encodes CDR1 WSHSY and CDR2 SAAADI. The CDR3 extends over 18 amino acids.

The J gene is TRBJ1-6, the V gene TRBV2, with D perhaps TRBD1 (5 bases). The ends were cut back, 3 bases at V and 8 bases at J, with 14 bases in the middle. Germline loops: CDR1 SNHLY, CDR2 FYNNEI. CDR3 size: 15 residues. CDR3 nucleotide sequence: TGTGCCAGCAGTGAGGATGCAGGGTCCTATTCACCCCTCCACTTT. Translated: CASSEDAGSYSPLHF. The whole variable domain, filled in from reference TRBV2 and TRBJ1-6, reads EPEVTQTPSHQVTQMGQEVILRCVPISNHLYFYWYRQILGQKVEFLVSFYNNEISEKSEIFDDQFSVERPDGSNFTLKIRSTKLEDSAMYFCASSEDAGSYSPLHFGNGTRLTVT.

This clone has a handful of counts. The chain combines TRBV19 with TRBJ2-3; TRBD1 matches at 10 bases. CDR1 is LNHDA, CDR2 SQIVND, per germline (reference sequence). Losses at the gene ends were 5 bases for V and 4 bases for J; bases not matched to a gene: 9. CDR3 length: 16 amino acids. This chain's CDR3 is CASSVRTGGGPDTQYF. In DNA, the CDR3 is TGTGCCAGTAGTGTGCGGACAGGGGGAGGCCCAGATACGCAGTATTTT.

The chain carries TRBV5-7 and TRBJ2-2; tentative D call: TRBD1 (6 bases). TRBV5-7 is an ORF for which the function is uncertain. The CDR3 consists of 15 residues. Trimming cost V 5 bases and J 1 base, with 12 bases left between them. Here the CDR3 DNA reads TGTGCCAGCAGTCCCGGGACACTGAACACCGGGGAGCTGTTTTTT. Amino acids: CASSPGTLNTGELFF.

The rearrangement uses TRBV6-1 and TRBJ2-5; D not certain. The V and J ends lost 2 bases and 5 bases respectively, with 12 bases between them. The CDR3 extends over 14 amino acids. Germline lookup yields CDR1 MNHNS and CDR2 SASEGT. CDR3 sequence reads: CASSELWSEETQYF. For the CDR3, the DNA is TGTGCCAGCAGTGAACTTTGGAGCGAGGAGACCCAGTACTTC.

The chain links TRBV5-6 to TRBJ1-1; TRBD1 aligns across 12 bases. The CDR3 is made up of 17 amino acids. V lost 3 bases to trimming and J lost 4 bases; unmatched junction nucleotides: 10. Germline V CDR1 and CDR2: SGHDT, YYEEEE. The CDR3 loop is CASSSSGTGGWGTEAFF. CDR3 nucleotide sequence: TGTGCCAGCAGCTCCTCCGGGACAGGGGGCTGGGGCACTGAAGCTTTCTTT. The whole variable domain, filled in from reference TRBV5-6 and TRBJ1-1, reads DAGVTQSPTHLIKTRGQQVTLRCSPKSGHDTVSWYQQALGQGPQFIFQYYEEEERQRGNFPDRFSGHQFPNYSSELNVNALLLGDSALYLCASSSSGTGGWGTEAFFGQGTRLTVV.

The chain has TRBV7-3 and TRBJ2-1; D not resolved. V was trimmed by 2 bases and J by 0 bases, leaving 5 bases between them. This CDR3 is 14 amino acids long. Germline V gene lookup returns CDR1 SGHTA and CDR2 FQGTGA. The CDR3 bases are TGTGCCAGCAGCTTATCCAGCTCCTACAATGAGCAGTTCTTC. The encoded protein is CASSLSSSYNEQFF. The full variable domain, completed using reference TRBV7-3 and TRBJ2-1, is GAGVSQTPSNKVTEKGKYVELRCDPISGHTALYWYRQSLGQGPEFLIYFQGTGAADDSGLPNDRFFAVRPEGSVSTLKIQRTERGDSAVYLCASSLSSSYNEQFFGPGTRLTVL.

This sequence joins TRBV5-1 and TRBJ1-2; TRBD1 agrees at 7 bases. This CDR3 is built from 15 residues. V lost 0 bases and J lost 4; bases outside the gene matches: 6. Germline-derived CDR1 and CDR2 are SGHRS and YFSETQ. The CDR3 loop is CASSLEGGRGYGYTF. CDR3 in DNA: TGCGCCAGCAGCTTGGAAGGGGGCCGAGGCTATGGCTACACCTTC.

The rearrangement links TRBV2 to TRBJ1-5, with a weak D call TRBD1 (5 bases). Trimming took off 3 bases at V and 9 bases at J, with 9 bases between the two ends. The CDR3 runs to 12 residues. Germline V gives CDR1 SNHLY, CDR2 FYNNEI. In DNA form, the CDR3 reads TGTGCCAGCAGTGAGGACAAAGGGCCCCAGCATTTT. The encoded protein is CASSEDKGPQHF. The full variable domain, with the rest looked up from reference TRBV2 and TRBJ1-5, is EPEVTQTPSHQVTQMGQEVILRCVPISNHLYFYWYRQILGQKVEFLVSFYNNEISEKSEIFDDQFSVERPDGSNFTLKIRSTKLEDSAMYFCASSEDKGPQHFGDGTRLSIL.

This sequence joins TRBV5-1 and TRBJ1-2; 7 bases fit TRBD1. Germline assignment: CDR1 SGHRS and CDR2 YFSETQ. The V gene end was trimmed by 0 bases and the J gene end by 2 bases; junction bases not matched to a gene: 4. This CDR3 spans 15 amino acids. CDR3 in amino acids: CASSLGQGENYGYTF. CDR3 bases: TGCGCCAGCAGCTTGGGACAGGGCGAGAACTATGGCTACACCTTC. The variable domain in full, completed from reference TRBV5-1 and TRBJ1-2, reads KAGVTQTPRYLIKTRGQQVTLSCSPISGHRSVSWYQQTPGQGLQFLFEYFSETQRNKGNFPGRFSGRQFSNSRSEMNVSTLELGDSALYLCASSLGQGENYGYTFGSGTRLTVV.

This CDR3 reads CASSLTPGRYSTDTQYF. The DNA of the CDR3 is TGTGCCAGCAGCTTAACCCCGGGGAGGTATAGCACAGATACGCAGTATTTT. This chain connects TRBV7-3 to TRBJ2-3; D may be TRBD2 (6 bases). The CDR3 is 17 amino acids. V lost 0 bases and J lost 0, with 13 bases in between. Per germline, CDR1 SGHTA and CDR2 FQGTGA.

This sequence joins TRBV20-1 and TRBJ1-2; no firm D call. The CDR3 length is 11 residues. Between the trimmed V and J ends, which lost 2 bases and 6 bases, there was a span of 7 bases. Germline assignment: CDR1 DFQATT and CDR2 SNEGSKA (reference sequence). This CDR3 reads CSARTGDGYTF. The CDR3, as DNA: TGCAGTGCTAGAACCGGGGATGGCTACACCTTC.

The chain is built from TRBV25-1 and TRBJ2-7; unclear D gene. The V gene lost 1 base and the J gene lost 2 bases, with 9 bases spanning the gap. The length of the CDR3 is 14 residues. Germline loops: CDR1 MGHDK, CDR2 SYGVNS. The DNA of the CDR3 is TGTGCCAGCAGTGAATCTACAGTTACCTACGAGCAGTACTTC. Its translation is CASSESTVTYEQYF.

This chain uses TRBV5-1 with TRBJ2-3, with D unresolved. The CDR3 sequence is 13 residues long. CDR1 is SGHRS, CDR2 YFSETQ, per germline. Trimming removed 5 bases at V and 6 bases at J, with 13 bases between. CDR3 sequence (DNA): TGCGCCAGCAGAGAGGCGCCGGGTGATACGCAGTATTTT. This gives the protein CASREAPGDTQYF.

With regard to this clone: The junction differs from germline at one of its ends, possibly a read error. The J gene is TRBJ2-7, the V gene TRBV6-1, with D maybe TRBD1 (7 bases). Per germline, CDR1 MNHNS and CDR2 SASEGT. This CDR3 contains 19 residues. In DNA, the CDR3 is TGTGTCAGCAGTGCCAGCTCGGACAGGAACGCTCGGGACTCATACGAGCAGTACTTC. The encoded protein is CVSSASSDRNARDSYEQYF.

The genes are TRBV30 and TRBJ1-2; 10 bases map to TRBD1. Germline V gene data show CDR1 as GTSNPN and CDR2 as SVGIG (reference sequence). This CDR3 has 14 residues. V shed 2 bases and J 1 base; nucleotides not matched to a gene: 1. The CDR3 DNA reads TGTGCCTGGAGTCGGGACAGGGGTAACTATGGCTACACCTTC. Its protein product is CAWSRDRGNYGYTF.

This clone was seen a few times. The J gene is TRBJ2-7, the V gene TRBV6-5; perhaps TRBD1 as D (6 bases). The V and J ends lost 2 bases and 4 bases respectively, with 9 bases between them. Per germline, CDR1 MNHEY and CDR2 SVGAGI. The CDR3 has 13 residues. The CDR3, as DNA: TGTGCCAGCAGTTACAGGGGGAGATACGAGCAGTACTTC. It translates to CASSYRGRYEQYF.

The gene calls are TRBV30 and TRBJ1-6; the match to TRBD1 covers 8 bases. The V gene's germline CDR1 is GTSNPN and CDR2 SVGIG (reference sequence). V trimming: 4 bases; J trimming: 7 bases; junction bases outside the gene matches: 15. The length of the CDR3 is 17 residues. CDR3 DNA sequence: TGTGCCTGGAATTTGGGACAGGTACATAGATTAAATTCACCCCTCCACTTT. Translated, it gives CAWNLGQVHRLNSPLHF.

This clone was seen only once. This chain's CDR3 is CASSPTGGTDTQYF. The DNA of the CDR3 is TGTGCCAGCAGCCCCACAGGGGGCACAGATACGCAGTATTTT. The rearrangement uses TRBV7-3 and TRBJ2-3; TRBD1 matches 7 bases. V lost 5 bases to trimming and J lost 1 base; unmatched junction nucleotides: 3. The CDR3 extends over 14 amino acids. CDR1 is SGHTA and CDR2 is FQGTGA in the germline V gene.

J is TRBJ2-5 and V is TRBV9; 8 nucleotides align to TRBD2. V lost 0 bases to trimming and J lost 2 bases; unmatched junction nucleotides: 6. This CDR3 is built from 16 residues. The germline gives CDR1 SGDLS, CDR2 YYNGEE. Here the CDR3 reads CASSVEEGGGQETQYF. The CDR3 DNA is TGTGCCAGCAGCGTAGAGGAGGGCGGGGGGCAAGAGACCCAGTACTTC.

This chain connects TRBV2 to TRBJ1-2; 7 bases agree with TRBD1. Germline CDR1 SNHLY, CDR2 FYNNEI. The CDR3 sequence is 16 residues long. V gave up 2 bases and J gave up 3 bases; unmatched junction bases: 9. CDR3 in DNA: TGTGCCAGCAGTGAATACGGCGGAGGGGGCGACTATGGCTACACCTTC. This codes for CASSEYGGGGDYGYTF.

The chain's CDR3 is CASSLAGQFNQPQHF. The CDR3, as DNA: TGTGCCAGCAGCTTAGCCGGACAGTTCAATCAGCCCCAGCATTTT. The rearrangement uses TRBV11-2 and TRBJ1-5; possibly TRBD1 for D (6 bases). From germline, CDR1 is SGHAT and CDR2 FQNNGV. The germline V and J ends were trimmed by 1 base and 3 bases, with 10 bases remaining between them. This CDR3 contains 15 residues.

The chain carries TRBV11-3 and TRBJ2-2; a weak D match, TRBD1 (5 bases). Germline assignment: CDR1 SGHNT and CDR2 YENEEA. This CDR3 comprises 15 residues. V dropped 2 bases and J dropped 2 bases, with 9 bases sitting between them. As DNA, the CDR3 is TGTGCCAGCAGCTTATCAGGGTCCAACACCGGGGAGCTGTTTTTT. The encoded protein is CASSLSGSNTGELFF.

The chain carries TRBV5-8 and TRBJ1-2; D is unresolved. Trimming took off 2 bases at V and 1 base at J, with 12 bases between the two ends. Germline V lookup: CDR1 SGHTS, CDR2 YDEGEE. This CDR3 contains 15 residues. For the CDR3, the DNA is TGTGCCAGCAGCTTTTGGGTCAGGTATAACTATGGCTACACCTTC. Its protein is CASSFWVRYNYGYTF.

Only a few counts were recorded for this clone. The chain combines TRBV5-5 with TRBJ2-7; 8 bases fit TRBD1. The CDR3 runs to 14 residues. From germline, CDR1 is SGHKS and CDR2 YYEKEE (reference sequence). Unmatched junction bases numbered 4, after V lost 0 bases and J lost 5 bases. As DNA, the CDR3 is TGTGCCAGCAGCTTGGCGACAGGGGCCAACGAGCAGTACTTC. Protein: CASSLATGANEQYF.

In this sample, this clone turned up a few times. The chain joins TRBV5-8 to TRBJ1-4, with D perhaps TRBD1 (6 bases). The germline CDR1 and CDR2 sequences are SGHTS and YDEGEE. This CDR3 region has 14 residues. Trimming cost V 5 bases and J 8 bases, with 16 bases left between them. This CDR3 is CASRLTGSSEKLFF. As DNA, the CDR3 is TGTGCCAGCAGACTGACAGGTAGTTCCGAAAAACTGTTTTTT. Drawing the rest from reference TRBV5-8 and TRBJ1-4, the complete variable domain is EAGVTQSPTHLIKTRGQQATLRCSPISGHTSVYWYQQALGLGLQFLLWYDEGEERNRGNFPPRFSGRQFPNYSSELNVNALELEDSALYLCASRLTGSSEKLFFGSGTQLSVL.

The genes are TRBV1 and TRBJ2-3; TRBD2 reflects the table's D call only, with no check against the DNA. TRBV1 counts as a pseudogene. The CDR3 extends over 17 amino acids. As DNA, the CDR3 is TGCACCAGCAGCCAACCGACTAGCGGGGGGGCCACAGATACGCAGTATTTT. It translates to CTSSQPTSGGATDTQYF.

The chain links TRBV30 to TRBJ2-1; 14 positions agree with TRBD2. The CDR3 sequence is 16 residues long. The germline gives CDR1 GTSNPN, CDR2 SVGIG (reference sequence). The ends lost 0 bases at V and 8 bases at J; junction bases unmatched: 6. The CDR3 sequence: CAWSVLRLAGGYEQFF. CDR3 sequence (DNA): TGTGCCTGGAGTGTACTCCGACTAGCGGGGGGGTATGAGCAGTTCTTC.

The chain is built from TRBV4-3 and TRBJ2-7; TRBD1 matches 7 bases. The CDR3 covers 15 residues. Looked up from germline, CDR1 is LGHNA and CDR2 is YSLEER. V lost 3 bases and J lost 1; bases outside the gene matches: 6. The CDR3 DNA is TGCGCCAGCAGCCAGGCACCGGGACAGTCCTACGAGCAGTACTTC. Protein product: CASSQAPGQSYEQYF.

This rearrangement joins TRBV28 to TRBJ1-2, with D unclear. The CDR3 contains 13 residues. The V and J ends lost 6 bases and 1 base respectively, with 9 bases between them. Germline CDR1 reads MDHEN; CDR2 reads SYDVKM. The CDR3 bases are TGTGCCAGCAGCTTCTCAGTTAACTATGGCTACACCTTC. Translated: CASSFSVNYGYTF.

This rearrangement joins TRBV15 to TRBJ2-7, with TRBD1 matching over 8 bases. This CDR3 is 14 amino acids long. V lost 3 bases and J lost 2; bases outside the gene matches: 3. CDR1 is LNHNV, CDR2 YYDKDF, per germline (reference sequence). The CDR3 loop is CATSSGQGPYEQYF. CDR3 in DNA: TGTGCCACCAGCAGTGGACAGGGTCCCTACGAGCAGTACTTC. The full variable domain, rest sourced from reference TRBV15 and TRBJ2-7, is DAMVIQNPRYQVTQFGKPVTLSCSQTLNHNVMYWYQQKSSQAPKLLFHYYDKDFNNEADTPDNFQSRRPNTSFCFLDIRSPGLGDTAMYLCATSSGQGPYEQYFGPGTRLTVT.

This chain joins TRBV23-1 and TRBJ2-7; D gene uncertain. TRBV23-1 is an ORF, and what it does is uncertain. V was clipped by 3 bases and J by 3 bases, with 3 bases between them. CDR3 size: 11 residues. CDR3 residues: CASSHVYEQYF. CDR3 sequence (DNA): TGCGCCAGCAGTCACGTCTACGAGCAGTACTTC.